A selection of T cell receptor beta chains follows, all from one sample in a study of radiotherapy plus CTLA-4 blockade in lung cancer. The protocol was immunoSEQ multiplex PCR, while the TCRdb copy is restricted to in-frame clones and leaves out a portion. Here the sample spans about 120,000 clones, 65% to 85% being singletons. The sequenced sample was peripheral blood, obtained from a patient treated with radiotherapy plus ipilimumab. Every receptor here comes from a human donor with non-small cell lung cancer who had a partial response to radiotherapy plus ipilimumab. CDR3s include the opening cysteine and the closing phenylalanine or tryptophan. Fields, in order: D gene, V gene, CDR3 length, J gene, clone size, CDR3 protein, CDR3 DNA. A D gene is named only where the DNA matches it firmly. Expanded clones are given a class, and other clones once, few, many or no size at all.

TRBD2	TRBV28	16	TRBJ2-5	.	CASSLLGGGGQETQYF	TGTGCCAGCAGTTTATTAGGTGGGGGAGGGCAAGAGACCCAGTACTTC
TRBD1	TRBV5-4	14	TRBJ1-2	.	CASSPGQGTHGYTF	TGTGCCAGCAGCCCGGGACAGGGGACCCATGGCTACACCTTC
.	TRBV30	12	TRBJ1-6	.	CAWVQLNSPLHF	TGTGCCTGGGTGCAACTCAATTCACCCCTCCACTTT
TRBD2	TRBV11-2	16	TRBJ2-1	.	CASSLAWSGAYNEQFF	TGTGCCAGCAGCTTAGCATGGAGCGGGGCTTACAATGAGCAGTTCTTC
.	TRBV7-2	15	TRBJ1-1	.	CASSLEPGLNTEAFF	TGTGCCAGCAGCTTAGAACCAGGCCTAAACACTGAAGCTTTCTTT
TRBD1	TRBV2	14	TRBJ2-1	.	CASPGTGPYNEQFF	TGTGCCAGCCCCGGGACAGGGCCGTACAATGAGCAGTTCTTC
.	TRBV5-4	13	TRBJ2-7	.	CASSRTGAYEQYF	TGTGCCAGCAGTCGAACGGGAGCCTACGAGCAGTACTTC
TRBD2	TRBV4-1	15	TRBJ2-1	.	CASSQDTSGRPEQFF	TGCGCCAGCAGCCAAGATACTAGCGGGAGGCCTGAGCAGTTCTTC
TRBD1	TRBV28	15	TRBJ1-6	.	CASRTGGSDNSPLHF	TGTGCCAGCAGGACAGGGGGCTCAGATAATTCACCCCTCCACTTT
.	TRBV18	15	TRBJ2-4	.	CASSPPSLPGNIQYF	TGTGCCAGCTCACCCCCTTCCCTACCAGGAAACATTCAGTACTTC
.	TRBV6-6	14	TRBJ1-3	many	CASSYGESGNTIYF	TGTGCCAGCAGTTACGGAGAGTCTGGAAACACCATATATTTT
TRBD1	TRBV6-1	13	TRBJ1-4	.	CASTRDSGEKLFF	TGTGCCAGCACCCGGGACAGCGGTGAAAAACTGTTTTTT
.	TRBV11-3	15	TRBJ2-1	.	CASSLGWQRYNEQFF	TGTGCCAGCAGCCTAGGCTGGCAGCGGTACAATGAGCAGTTCTTC
TRBD1	TRBV2	13	TRBJ1-2	.	CASSAGTAYGYTF	TGTGCCAGCAGTGCCGGGACAGCATATGGCTACACCTTC
.	TRBV18	14	TRBJ1-5	.	CASSETTQDRPQHF	TGTGCCAGCTCAGAGACAACCCAGGACAGGCCCCAGCATTTT